This T cell receptor beta chain was obtained from a study of a mutant IDH1 vaccine in newly diagnosed glioma. Whole-study context: Eight vaccine doses were administered to patients at weeks 1, 3, 5, 7, 11, 15, 19 and 23. Vaccination started 4-6 weeks after radiotherapy alone, or with temozolomide cycles. General study findings and limits: Alterations occurring in top peripheral T cell clonotypes seemed unrelated to pseudoprogression.

This clone was observed once. Its cognate antigen is unknown. As for time point: week 11, during vaccination. Every vaccination contained 300 ug of the mutant IDH1 20-mer peptide and was paired with topical imiquimod. The data were produced by immunoSEQ multiplex PCR, yet TCRdb's version contains in-frame clones alone and is incomplete. Of some 60,000 clones listed, 70% to 85% are singletons. This CDR3 has 15 residues. Looked up from germline, CDR1 is SGHNT and CDR2 is YENEEA. V shed 1 base, J shed 2 bases, and the junction held 3 bases outside the gene matches. The chain couples TRBV11-3 to TRBJ2-3; TRBD2 matches at 7 bases. Sequencing used PBMCs, obtained from a glioma patient whose treatment included an IDH1 peptide vaccine. The sequence was obtained from a man younger than 40 with glioma. For the CDR3, the DNA is TGTGCCAGCAGCTTAGGGGCGGGAGACACAGATACGCAGTATTTT. As protein: CASSLGAGDTDTQYF.